Below are 9 T cell receptor beta chains sequenced from a single sample in a study of long-term antiretroviral therapy in people with HIV. With survey level as its setting, the immunoSEQ assay was v3.0. Libraries were prepared by immunoSEQ multiplex PCR; TCRdb keeps only in-frame clonotypes and omits some of them. This table has about 30,000 clones, nearly 95% appearing once. The sample in question was unsorted PBMCs, obtained 6 to 6.5 years after starting antiretroviral therapy. These receptors came from a man aged 25-45 years with HIV.

The gene calls are TRBV23-1 and TRBJ1-6, with D possibly matching TRBD1 (6 bases). TRBV23-1 carries the ORF label, with uncertain function. The CDR3 totals 15 residues. V was pared by 3 bases and J by 4 bases, with 10 bases between. This chain's CDR3 is CASSQFDRYNSPLHF. The CDR3 bases are TGCGCCAGCAGTCAGTTCGACAGGTATAATTCACCCCTCCACTTT.

The chain joins TRBV7-2 to TRBJ2-7, with D perhaps matching TRBD1 (7 bases). Germline CDR1 SGHTA, CDR2 FQGNSA. The CDR3 runs to 14 residues. Trimming removed 7 bases at V and 3 bases at J, with 16 bases between. CDR3 sequence: CASKKGGQNYEQYF. CDR3 nucleotides: TGTGCCAGCAAGAAGGGGGGACAGAACTACGAGCAGTACTTC.

The chain couples TRBV7-3 to TRBJ2-3; D gene uncertain. The CDR3 contains 14 residues. V lost 5 bases and J lost 2, with 11 bases in between. In germline, CDR1 is SGHTA, CDR2 FQGTGA. The CDR3 DNA sequence: TGTGCCAGCAGCGCCGACCCCAACACAGATACGCAGTATTTT. Protein: CASSADPNTDTQYF.

The chain has TRBV19 and TRBJ2-7; D not certain. Germline lookup yields CDR1 LNHDA and CDR2 SQIVND (reference sequence). The V end was cut by 0 bases, the J end by 4 bases, with 13 bases between. The CDR3 has 15 residues. CDR3 amino acids: CASSIEGATGYEQYF. In DNA form, the CDR3 reads TGTGCCAGTAGTATAGAAGGAGCCACCGGGTACGAGCAGTACTTC.

V and J are TRBV27 and TRBJ2-7; no reliable D call. V lost 2 bases, J lost 6 bases, and 17 bases lay in between. The CDR3 has 15 amino acids. CDR1 and CDR2 (germline): MNHEY, SMNVEV (reference sequence). CDR3 loop: CASSLDIGGPGEQYF. The CDR3 nucleotides are TGTGCCAGCAGTTTAGACATCGGCGGACCGGGCGAGCAGTACTTC.

V is TRBV19 and J is TRBJ2-7; 8 nucleotides align to TRBD1. Looked up from germline, CDR1 is LNHDA and CDR2 is SQIVND (reference sequence). The V segment lost 4 bases and the J segment 1 base; nucleotides outside the gene matches: 9. The CDR3 spans 16 residues. This CDR3 reads CASSRSDRGSSYEQYF. CDR3 nucleotides: TGTGCCAGTAGTAGGTCTGACAGGGGTTCTTCCTACGAGCAGTACTTC.

The genes are TRBV6-1 and TRBJ1-6; weak D call: TRBD1 (5 bases). This CDR3 has 13 residues. V was pared by 6 bases and J by 8 bases, with 11 bases between. Germline lookup yields CDR1 MNHNS and CDR2 SASEGT. As DNA, the CDR3 is TGTGCCAGCAGCGGGACCAGGGATTCACCCCTCCACTTT. Protein: CASSGTRDSPLHF.

The chain couples TRBV7-8 to TRBJ1-1; D is unresolved. CDR1 and CDR2 (germline): SGHVS, FQNEAQ. The V end was cut by 5 bases, the J end by 10 bases, with 17 bases between. The CDR3 has 13 residues. The CDR3 DNA follows: TGTGCCAGCAGCGCAGATACCACATGGACAGCTTTCTTT. Amino acid sequence: CASSADTTWTAFF.

This clone was detected only once. V is TRBV19 and J is TRBJ1-1; the D gene is possibly TRBD1 (5 bases). Per germline, CDR1 LNHDA and CDR2 SQIVND (reference sequence). This CDR3 region has 13 residues. Deletions cut 5 bases from V and 5 bases from J, with 12 bases between. The chain's CDR3 is CASSRREGTEAFF. CDR3 DNA sequence: TGTGCCAGTAGTCGCAGGGAGGGAACTGAAGCTTTCTTT.